The 19 T cell receptor beta chains listed next were all sequenced from one sample in a study of early T cells in non-severe SARS-CoV-2 infection. In TCRdb, the 5' RACE reads were re-called with MiXCR into one record per CDR3 protein. The table lists some 60,000 distinct CDR3 sequences, approximately 8% of them singletons. Sequencing used whole blood. These TCRs come from an adult who was a healthcare worker with PCR-confirmed SARS-CoV-2 infection or an uninfected control (not recorded which).

In this sample, this clonotype turned up many times. The V and J genes are TRBV12-3 or TRBV12-4 and TRBJ1-3; D might be TRBD1 (6 bases). Trimming took 6 bases from V and 4 from J, leaving 19 bases between them. There are 16 residues in the CDR3. The CDR3 protein is CASSLPGHLTGNTIYF. CDR3 in DNA: TGTGCCAGCAGCCTTCCGGGACACCTTACGGGAAACACCATATATTTT.

In its sample, this clonotype was seen many times. This chain connects TRBV20-1 to TRBJ2-3; maybe TRBD2 (6 bases). V lost 1 base and J lost 1, with 12 bases in between. Per the germline V gene, CDR1 is DFQATT and CDR2 is SNEGSKA (reference sequence). CDR3 length equals 15 residues. The CDR3, as DNA: TGCAGTGCTAGAGCCCCGGGAGTCGGCACAGATACGCAGTATTTT. Encoded protein: CSARAPGVGTDTQYF.

This clonotype turned up a few times. The V gene is TRBV6-1, the J gene TRBJ1-4; TRBD1 aligns across 10 bases. This CDR3 region has 15 residues. Germline V gene data show CDR1 as MNHNS and CDR2 as SASEGT. The junction had 11 bases not matched to a gene; V was cut back by 8 bases and J by 8 bases. The CDR3 region is CASRLTGQGQEKLFF. The CDR3 nucleotides are TGTGCCAGCCGGTTAACGGGACAGGGGCAGGAAAAACTGTTTTTT.

The chain is built from TRBV6-1 and TRBJ1-4; D is unresolved. The V end was cut by 1 base, the J end by 8 bases, with 8 bases between. The germline CDR1 and CDR2 sequences are MNHNS and SASEGT. The CDR3 runs 13 residues. The CDR3 sequence is CASSEGSREKLFF. The CDR3 nucleotides are TGTGCCAGCAGTGAAGGGTCCAGAGAAAAACTGTTTTTT.

The chain recombines TRBV7-9 with TRBJ2-7; D unclear. V was trimmed by 5 bases and J by 5 bases, leaving 7 bases between them. The CDR3 loop spans 11 amino acids. Per germline, CDR1 SEHNR and CDR2 FQNEAQ (reference sequence). The CDR3 DNA follows: TGTGCCAGCAGCCAGGCCAACGAGCAGTACTTC. Amino acid sequence: CASSQANEQYF.

In its sample, this clonotype was seen many times. The chain is built from TRBV20-1 and TRBJ2-5; the D gene could be TRBD1 or TRBD2 (5 bases each). The CDR3 covers 14 residues. V dropped 0 bases and J dropped 5 bases, with 13 bases sitting between them. Germline CDR1 and CDR2: DFQATT and SNEGSKA (reference sequence). CDR3 nucleotide sequence: TGCAGTGCTAGAGAGGGGACGGTCAGGGAGACCCAGTACTTC. Translated: CSAREGTVRETQYF.

This clonotype was seen at least ten times. V and J are TRBV5-1 and TRBJ2-1; 9 nucleotides align to TRBD2. CDR1 and CDR2 from the germline V gene are SGHRS and YFSETQ. V shed 2 bases, J shed 6 bases, and the junction held 6 bases outside the gene matches. The CDR3 is 15 residues long. CDR3 coding DNA: TGCGCCAGCAGCTTTGGGGCGGGAGGGCCCAATGAGCAGTTCTTC. Its protein is CASSFGAGGPNEQFF.

This clonotype was counted ten times or more. The genes are TRBV7-6 and TRBJ2-1; 9 positions agree with TRBD2. In germline, CDR1 is SGHVS, CDR2 FNYEAQ. The CDR3 loop spans 17 amino acids. Trimming took 5 bases from V and 6 from J; bases not matched to a gene: 14. The CDR3 spells CASSPVSGSGSVNEQFF. The CDR3 DNA reads TGTGCCAGCAGCCCCGTTAGCGGGAGTGGATCGGTCAATGAGCAGTTCTTC.

This clonotype was counted only a few times. This sequence joins TRBV6-5 and TRBJ2-1, with D perhaps matching TRBD1 (5 bases). V shed 0 bases and J shed 8 bases, with 8 bases lying between them. CDR3 length: 13 residues. Germline V gene data show CDR1 as MNHEY and CDR2 as SVGAGI. CDR3 DNA: TGTGCCAGCAGTTACTCTGGGGCGGATGAGCAGTTCTTC. Its protein product is CASSYSGADEQFF.

J is TRBJ2-3 and V is TRBV29-1, with 7 bases aligning to TRBD1. CDR3 length equals 14 residues. The trim removed 7 bases at V and 4 bases at J, leaving 11 bases unmatched. The germline V gene has CDR1 SQVTM and CDR2 ANQGSEA. In DNA form, the CDR3 reads TGCAGCGCTTCGACAGGGACCCCCCCAGATACGCAGTATTTT. It yields the protein CSASTGTPPDTQYF.

V and J are TRBV7-9 and TRBJ2-2; possibly TRBD2 for D (6 bases). V gave up 4 bases and J gave up 3 bases, with 15 bases separating them. Germline-derived CDR1 and CDR2 are SEHNR and FQNEAQ (reference sequence). The CDR3 length is 16 residues. The CDR3 region has the DNA TGTGCCAGCAGCTCCGGGGGTGGGGATCACACCGGGGAGCTGTTTTTT. The encoded protein is CASSSGGGDHTGELFF. Based on the CDR3 plus reference TRBV7-9 and TRBJ2-2, the full variable domain is DTGVSQNPRHKITKRGQNVTFRCDPISEHNRLYWYRQTLGQGPEFLTYFQNEAQLEKSRLLSDRFSAERPKGSFSTLEIQRTEQGDSAMYLCASSSGGGDHTGELFFGEGSRLTVL.

This clonotype showed up many times. The rearrangement uses TRBV27 and TRBJ2-7; TRBD1 aligns across 10 bases. The CDR3 sequence is 14 residues long. Unmatched junction bases numbered 8, after V lost 6 bases and J lost 6 bases. Germline lookup yields CDR1 MNHEY and CDR2 SMNVEV (reference sequence). Here the CDR3 DNA reads TGTGCCAGCAGATCCGGGACAGGGGATAGCGAGCAGTACTTC. This codes for CASRSGTGDSEQYF.

The chain links TRBV29-1 to TRBJ2-5; either TRBD1 or TRBD2 may fit D (5 bases each). The ends were cut back, 7 bases at V and 4 bases at J, with 16 bases in the middle. The V gene's germline CDR1 is SQVTM and CDR2 ANQGSEA. This CDR3 region has 13 residues. CDR3 protein: CSGCGEGRETQYF. For the CDR3, the DNA is TGCAGCGGCTGTGGAGAGGGGCGAGAGACCCAGTACTTC.

The CDR3 nucleotides read TGTGCCAGCGGCCGCCGAGGGTCGCGTACCGGGGAGCTGTTTTTT. Translated, it gives CASGRRGSRTGELFF. The rearrangement joins TRBV5-6 to TRBJ2-2, with a weak D call TRBD2 (5 bases). This CDR3 comprises 15 residues. Germline V gene sequence: CDR1 SGHDT, CDR2 YYEEEE. The V end was cut by 7 bases, the J end by 5 bases, with 18 bases between. Full variable domain (outside the CDR3, taken from reference TRBV5-6 and TRBJ2-2): DAGVTQSPTHLIKTRGQQVTLRCSPKSGHDTVSWYQQALGQGPQFIFQYYEEEERQRGNFPDRFSGHQFPNYSSELNVNALLLGDSALYLCASGRRGSRTGELFFGEGSRLTVL.

This clonotype was recorded at least ten times. CDR3 residues: CASSYQFPRRTPADTQYF. The DNA of the CDR3 is TGTGCCAGCAGTTACCAGTTCCCTCGGCGGACCCCTGCAGATACGCAGTATTTT. The V and J genes are TRBV6-5 and TRBJ2-3, with D uncertain. V dropped 2 bases and J dropped 4 bases, with 22 bases sitting between them. Germline-derived CDR1 and CDR2 are MNHEY and SVGAGI. This CDR3 region has 18 residues.

At least ten counts were recorded for this clonotype. The rearrangement joins TRBV29-1 to TRBJ2-7; 7 nucleotides agree with TRBD1. Per the germline V gene, CDR1 is SQVTM and CDR2 is ANQGSEA. The CDR3 is 12 residues long. V lost 2 bases and J lost 3; bases outside the gene matches: 1. The CDR3 nucleotides read TGCAGCGTTGAATCAGGGGGCTACGAGCAGTACTTC. Encoded protein: CSVESGGYEQYF.

The chain employs TRBV12-3 or TRBV12-4 and TRBJ2-3, with 13 bases lining up with TRBD2. J was trimmed by 3 bases and V by 7 bases; bases with no gene match: 1. The CDR3 length is 14 residues. CDR3 in DNA: TGTGCCAGCAAGACTAGCGGGAGGACAGATACGCAGTATTTT. Protein sequence: CASKTSGRTDTQYF.

This clonotype appeared a few times. The chain links TRBV3-1 to TRBJ2-7; D is unclear. Trimming stripped 1 base from V and 0 bases from J, with 7 bases between. The germline gives CDR1 LGHDT, CDR2 YNNKEL (reference sequence). This CDR3 contains 14 residues. CDR3 DNA: TGTGCCAGCAGCCAAGGATACAGCTCCTACGAGCAGTACTTC. Encoded protein: CASSQGYSSYEQYF.

Only a few counts were recorded for this clonotype. The chain recombines TRBV6-2 or TRBV6-3 with TRBJ2-7; D might be TRBD1 or TRBD2, each matching 5 bases. V lost 2 bases to trimming and J lost 4 bases, with 12 bases between them. The CDR3 contains 14 residues. Germline V lookup: CDR1 MNHEY, CDR2 SVGEGT. CDR3 in amino acids: CASSYAGARYEQYF. In DNA form, the CDR3 reads TGTGCCAGCAGTTACGCCGGGGCGCGATACGAGCAGTACTTC.